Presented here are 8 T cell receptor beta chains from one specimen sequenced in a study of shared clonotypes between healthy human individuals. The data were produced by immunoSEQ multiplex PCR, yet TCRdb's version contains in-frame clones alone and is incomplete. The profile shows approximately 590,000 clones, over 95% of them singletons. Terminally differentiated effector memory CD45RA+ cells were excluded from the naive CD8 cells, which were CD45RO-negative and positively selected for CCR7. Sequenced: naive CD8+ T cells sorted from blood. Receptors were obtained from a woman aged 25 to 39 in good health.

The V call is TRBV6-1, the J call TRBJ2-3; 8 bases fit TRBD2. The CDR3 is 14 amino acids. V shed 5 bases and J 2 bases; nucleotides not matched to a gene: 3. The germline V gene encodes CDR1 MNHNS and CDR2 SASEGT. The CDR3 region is CASSPAGVTDTQYF. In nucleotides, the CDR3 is TGTGCCAGCAGTCCAGCGGGGGTCACAGATACGCAGTATTTT.

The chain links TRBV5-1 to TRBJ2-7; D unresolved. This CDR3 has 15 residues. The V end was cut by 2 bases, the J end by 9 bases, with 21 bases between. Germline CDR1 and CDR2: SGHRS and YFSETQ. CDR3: CASSLRASEVLRQYF. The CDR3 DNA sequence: TGCGCCAGCAGCTTACGAGCTAGTGAGGTTCTCCGGCAGTACTTC.

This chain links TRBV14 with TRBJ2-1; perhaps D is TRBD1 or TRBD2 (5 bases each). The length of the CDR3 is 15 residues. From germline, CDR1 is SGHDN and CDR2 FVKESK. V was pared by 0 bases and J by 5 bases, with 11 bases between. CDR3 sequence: CASSQEGWGNNEQFF. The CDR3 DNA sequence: TGTGCCAGCAGCCAAGAGGGGTGGGGGAACAATGAGCAGTTCTTC.

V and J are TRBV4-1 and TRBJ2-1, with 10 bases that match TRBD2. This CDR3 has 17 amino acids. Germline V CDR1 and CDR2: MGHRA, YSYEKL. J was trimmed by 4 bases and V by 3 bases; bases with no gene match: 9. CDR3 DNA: TGCGCCAGCAGCCATAAGCCCGGGACTAGCGTTTACAATGAGCAGTTCTTC. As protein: CASSHKPGTSVYNEQFF.

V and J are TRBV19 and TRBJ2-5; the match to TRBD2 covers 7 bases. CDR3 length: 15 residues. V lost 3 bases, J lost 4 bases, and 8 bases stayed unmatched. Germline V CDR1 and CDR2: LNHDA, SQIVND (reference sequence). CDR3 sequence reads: CASSILLAAVETQYF. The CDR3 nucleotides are TGTGCCAGTAGTATCCTCCTAGCGGCCGTAGAGACCCAGTACTTC. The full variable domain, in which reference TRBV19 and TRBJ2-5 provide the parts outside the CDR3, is DGGITQSPKYLFRKEGQNVTLSCEQNLNHDAMYWYRQDPGQGLRLIYYSQIVNDFQKGDIAEGYSVSREKKESFPLTVTSAQKNPTAFYLCASSILLAAVETQYFGPGTRLLVL.

The CDR3 DNA follows: TGCAGCGCTTTACCAACGACAGATAACTATGGCTACACCTTC. Its protein is CSALPTTDNYGYTF. The rearrangement uses TRBV29-1 and TRBJ1-2; TRBD1 might be the D (5 bases). The CDR3 spans 14 residues. Germline CDR1 reads SQVTM; CDR2 reads ANQGSEA. Trimming shortened V by 7 bases and J by 1 base, and 16 bases separated the two germline ends.

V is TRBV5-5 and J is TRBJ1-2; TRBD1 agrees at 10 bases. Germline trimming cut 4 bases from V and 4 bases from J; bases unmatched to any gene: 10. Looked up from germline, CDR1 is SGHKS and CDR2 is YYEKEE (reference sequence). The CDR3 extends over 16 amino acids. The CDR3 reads CASSGTTGGAIYGYTF. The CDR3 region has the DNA TGTGCCAGCAGCGGAACGACAGGGGGCGCAATCTATGGCTACACCTTC.

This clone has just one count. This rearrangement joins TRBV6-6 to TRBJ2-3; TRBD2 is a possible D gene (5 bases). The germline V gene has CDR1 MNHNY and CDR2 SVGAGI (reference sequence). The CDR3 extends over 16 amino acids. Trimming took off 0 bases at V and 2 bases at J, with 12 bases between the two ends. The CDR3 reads CASSYSKAAPTDTQYF. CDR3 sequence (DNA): TGTGCCAGCAGTTACTCGAAAGCGGCCCCCACAGATACGCAGTATTTT.